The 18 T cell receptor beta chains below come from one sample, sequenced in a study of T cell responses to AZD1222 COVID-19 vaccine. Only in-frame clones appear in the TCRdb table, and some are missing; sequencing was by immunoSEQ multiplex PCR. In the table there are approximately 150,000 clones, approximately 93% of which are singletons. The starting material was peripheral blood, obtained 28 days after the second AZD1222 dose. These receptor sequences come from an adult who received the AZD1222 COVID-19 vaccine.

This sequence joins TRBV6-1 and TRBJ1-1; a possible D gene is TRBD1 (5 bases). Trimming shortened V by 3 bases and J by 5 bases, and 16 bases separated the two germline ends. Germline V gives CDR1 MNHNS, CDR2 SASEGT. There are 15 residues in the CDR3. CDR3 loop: CASSDWGNGETEAFF. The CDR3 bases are TGTGCCAGCAGTGATTGGGGGAATGGAGAGACTGAAGCTTTCTTT.

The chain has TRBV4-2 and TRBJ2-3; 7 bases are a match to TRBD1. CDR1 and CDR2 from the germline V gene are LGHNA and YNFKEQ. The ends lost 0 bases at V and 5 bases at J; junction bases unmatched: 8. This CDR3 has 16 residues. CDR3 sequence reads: CASSQDLRRGQDTQYF. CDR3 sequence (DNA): TGTGCCAGCAGCCAAGATTTGCGAAGGGGGCAAGATACGCAGTATTTT.

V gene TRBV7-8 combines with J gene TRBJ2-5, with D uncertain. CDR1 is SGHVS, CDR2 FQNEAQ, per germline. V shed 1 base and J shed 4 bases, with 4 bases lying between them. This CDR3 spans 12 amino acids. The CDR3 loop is CASSLGRETQYF. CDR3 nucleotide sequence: TGTGCCAGCAGCTTAGGTCGAGAGACCCAGTACTTC.

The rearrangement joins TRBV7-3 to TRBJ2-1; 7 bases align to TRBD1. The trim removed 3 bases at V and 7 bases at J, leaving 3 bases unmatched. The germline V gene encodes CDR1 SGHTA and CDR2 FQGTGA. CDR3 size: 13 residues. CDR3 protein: CASSFDRENEQFF. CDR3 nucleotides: TGTGCCAGCAGCTTCGACAGGGAGAATGAGCAGTTCTTC.

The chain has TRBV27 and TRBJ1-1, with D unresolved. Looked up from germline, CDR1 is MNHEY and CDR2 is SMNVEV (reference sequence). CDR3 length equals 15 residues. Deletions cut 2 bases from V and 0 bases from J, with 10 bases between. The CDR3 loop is CASSLTSDLNTEAFF. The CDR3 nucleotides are TGTGCCAGCAGTTTAACTTCAGACCTGAACACTGAAGCTTTCTTT.

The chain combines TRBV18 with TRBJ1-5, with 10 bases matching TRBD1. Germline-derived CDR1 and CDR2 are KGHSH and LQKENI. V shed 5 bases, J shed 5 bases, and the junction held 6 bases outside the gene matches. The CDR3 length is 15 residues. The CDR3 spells CASSGQGGSDQPQHF. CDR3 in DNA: TGTGCCAGCTCAGGACAGGGGGGGTCGGATCAGCCCCAGCATTTT.

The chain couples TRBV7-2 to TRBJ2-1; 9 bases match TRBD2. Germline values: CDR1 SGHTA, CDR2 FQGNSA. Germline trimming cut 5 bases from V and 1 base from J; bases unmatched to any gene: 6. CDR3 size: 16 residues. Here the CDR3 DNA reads TGTGCCAGCAGCGAAAATAGCGGGAGATCCTACAATGAGCAGTTCTTC. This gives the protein CASSENSGRSYNEQFF.

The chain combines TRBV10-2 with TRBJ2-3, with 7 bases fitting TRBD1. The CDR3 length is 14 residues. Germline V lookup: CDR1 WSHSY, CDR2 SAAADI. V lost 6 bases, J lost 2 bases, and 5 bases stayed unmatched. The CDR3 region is CASRRGLHTDTQYF. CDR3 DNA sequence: TGCGCCAGCAGGAGGGGGCTCCACACAGATACGCAGTATTTT.

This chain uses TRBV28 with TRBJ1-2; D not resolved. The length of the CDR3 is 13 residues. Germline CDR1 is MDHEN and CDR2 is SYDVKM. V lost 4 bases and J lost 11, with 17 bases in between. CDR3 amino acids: CASSSTDSVGYTF. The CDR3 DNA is TGTGCCAGCAGTTCTACAGATTCTGTTGGTTACACCTTC.

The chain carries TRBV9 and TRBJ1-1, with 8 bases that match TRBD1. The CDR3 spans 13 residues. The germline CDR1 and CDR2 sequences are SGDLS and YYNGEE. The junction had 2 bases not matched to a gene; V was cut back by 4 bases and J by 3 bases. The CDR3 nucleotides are TGTGCCAGCAGCAAGACAGGGGACACTGAAGCTTTCTTT. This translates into CASSKTGDTEAFF.

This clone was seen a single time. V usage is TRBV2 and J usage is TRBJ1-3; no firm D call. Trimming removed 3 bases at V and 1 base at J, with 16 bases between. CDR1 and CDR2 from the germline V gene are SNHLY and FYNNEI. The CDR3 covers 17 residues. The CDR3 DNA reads TGTGCCAGCAGTGATGGGTCGACGGTGAAGTCTGGAAACACCATATATTTT. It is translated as CASSDGSTVKSGNTIYF.

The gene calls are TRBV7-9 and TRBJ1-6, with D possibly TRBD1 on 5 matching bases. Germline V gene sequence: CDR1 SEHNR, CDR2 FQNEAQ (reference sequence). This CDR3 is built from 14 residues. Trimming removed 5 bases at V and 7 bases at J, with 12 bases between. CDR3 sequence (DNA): TGTGCCAGCAGCCCCAGGGATCTGAATTCACCCCTCCACTTT. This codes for CASSPRDLNSPLHF. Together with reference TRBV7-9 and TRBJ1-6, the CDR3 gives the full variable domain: DTGVSQNPRHKITKRGQNVTFRCDPISEHNRLYWYRQTLGQGPEFLTYFQNEAQLEKSRLLSDRFSAERPKGSFSTLEIQRTEQGDSAMYLCASSPRDLNSPLHFGNGTRLTVT.

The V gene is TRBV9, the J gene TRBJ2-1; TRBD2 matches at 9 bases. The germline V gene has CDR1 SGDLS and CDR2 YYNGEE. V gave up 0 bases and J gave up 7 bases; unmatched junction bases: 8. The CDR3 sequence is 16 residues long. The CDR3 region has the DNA TGTGCCAGCAGCGTAGAACCTAGCGGGACCTTGAATGAGCAGTTCTTC. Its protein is CASSVEPSGTLNEQFF.

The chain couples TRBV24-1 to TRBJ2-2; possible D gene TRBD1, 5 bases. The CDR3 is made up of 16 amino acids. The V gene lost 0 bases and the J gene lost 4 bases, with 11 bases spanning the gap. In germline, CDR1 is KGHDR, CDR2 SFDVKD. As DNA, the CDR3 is TGTGCCACCAGTGATTTGAAGGGGTCGGGCACCGGGGAGCTGTTTTTT. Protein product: CATSDLKGSGTGELFF.

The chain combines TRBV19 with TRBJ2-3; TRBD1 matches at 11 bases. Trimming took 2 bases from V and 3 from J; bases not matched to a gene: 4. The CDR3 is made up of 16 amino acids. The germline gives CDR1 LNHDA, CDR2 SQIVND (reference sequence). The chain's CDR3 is CASSIPGQGATDTQYF. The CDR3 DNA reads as TGTGCCAGTAGTATACCCGGACAGGGGGCTACAGATACGCAGTATTTT.

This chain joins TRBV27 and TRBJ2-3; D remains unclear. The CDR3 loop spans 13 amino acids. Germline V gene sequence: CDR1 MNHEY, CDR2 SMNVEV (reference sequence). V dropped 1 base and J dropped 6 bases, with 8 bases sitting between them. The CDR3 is CASSLWGADTQYF. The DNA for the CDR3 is TGTGCCAGCAGTTTATGGGGTGCGGATACGCAGTATTTT.

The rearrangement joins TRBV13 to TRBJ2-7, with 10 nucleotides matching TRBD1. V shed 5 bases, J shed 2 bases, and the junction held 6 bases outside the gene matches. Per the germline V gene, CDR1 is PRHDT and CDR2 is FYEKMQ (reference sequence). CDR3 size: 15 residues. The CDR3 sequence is CASSPGQGDPYEQYF. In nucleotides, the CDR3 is TGTGCCAGCAGCCCCGGACAGGGGGACCCCTACGAGCAGTACTTC.

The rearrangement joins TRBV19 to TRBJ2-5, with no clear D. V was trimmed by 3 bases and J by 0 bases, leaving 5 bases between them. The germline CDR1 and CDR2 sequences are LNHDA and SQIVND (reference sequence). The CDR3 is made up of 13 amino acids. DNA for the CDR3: TGTGCCAGTAGTATGGTCCACCAAGAGACCCAGTACTTC. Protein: CASSMVHQETQYF.